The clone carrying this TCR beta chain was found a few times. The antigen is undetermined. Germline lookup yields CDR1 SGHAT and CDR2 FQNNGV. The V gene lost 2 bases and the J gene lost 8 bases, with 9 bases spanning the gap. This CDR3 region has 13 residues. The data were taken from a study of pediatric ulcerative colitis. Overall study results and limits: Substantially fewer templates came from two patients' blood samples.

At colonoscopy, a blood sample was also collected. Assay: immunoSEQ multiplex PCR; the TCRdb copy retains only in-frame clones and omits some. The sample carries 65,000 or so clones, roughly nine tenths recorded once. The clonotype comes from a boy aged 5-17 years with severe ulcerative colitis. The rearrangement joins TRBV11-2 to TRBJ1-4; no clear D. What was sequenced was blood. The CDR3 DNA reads TGTGCCAGCAGCTTATCCATCGAGGAAAAACTGTTTTTT. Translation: CASSLSIEEKLFF.